This T cell receptor (beta chain) was found in a study of shared T cell receptors in the human thymus. Profiling relied on immunoSEQ multiplex PCR, and the TCRdb table lists in-frame clones only, not all of them. The table records approximately 660,000 clones, 85% to 90% of them present only once. Trimming took off 5 bases at V and 4 bases at J, with 21 bases between the two ends. Germline lookup yields CDR1 SQVTM and CDR2 ANQGSEA. The CDR3 sequence is 15 residues long. The same data also went into a second study, on human thymus T cells. That source reports: Obtained as resections during corrective heart surgery, the thymus tissue was then studied.

The chain links TRBV29-1 to TRBJ2-7; tentative D call: TRBD2 (6 bases). The source material was thymocytes. The sequence was obtained from a boy in the first two years of life with a congenital heart defect. DNA of the CDR3: TGCAGCGTTTTTGTCTACCCGGGAGCATCGTACGAGCAGTACTTC. It translates to CSVFVYPGASYEQYF.